This T cell receptor beta chain is drawn from a study of T cell responses to AZD1222 COVID-19 vaccine. At the level of the study: Some second doses came at about 4 weeks and others at about 12 weeks; these were pooled.

Germline CDR1 reads MDHEN; CDR2 reads SYDVKM. V lost 6 bases and J 2 bases, leaving 8 bases between the germline ends. The CDR3 loop spans 13 amino acids. TCRdb's table, derived via immunoSEQ multiplex PCR, lists solely in-frame clones and lacks some. The sample holds 180,000 or so clones, approximately 88% seen once. This clone was seen once. What it binds is unknown. The study, taken as a whole, reports: Donors were chiefly white British, with a greater number of females, and clonal diversity was perhaps underestimated.

The input for sequencing was peripheral blood, taken on day 0 of AZD1222 vaccination. The chain is built from TRBV28 and TRBJ1-3; no definite D call. This receptor was identified in an adult in good health. The CDR3 DNA sequence: TGTGCCAGCAGGTCCCTCGCTGGAAACACCATATATTTT. As protein: CASRSLAGNTIYF.